This TCR beta chain came from a study of blood T cell repertoires in COVID-19. Across the whole study: Spain, Italy and the United States supplied samples that represented acute and convalescent COVID-19. T cells, B-cell-depleted T cells, or PBMCs provided the cDNA or gDNA that served as material.

In the original processing: The authors estimated nucleated cell counts from reference gene primer amplification. Sequencing used immunoSEQ multiplex PCR; TCRdb keeps in-frame clones, though not all of them. V and J calls and clone size follow that table, whereas D and trimming were derived from the DNA. The sample shows 120,000 or so clones, 78% of them seen only once. This clone has just a few counts. In germline, CDR1 is SGHDN, CDR2 FVKESK. This CDR3 contains 14 residues. The V end lost 4 bases, the J end lost 6 bases, and 12 bases lay between the germline ends. This TCR was sampled from a man between 70 and 80 years old with acute or convalescent COVID-19. Sequencing used peripheral blood. This chain connects TRBV14 to TRBJ2-2; D is uncertain. CDR3 region: CASSLVLRAGELFF. CDR3 in DNA: TGTGCCAGCAGCCTCGTGCTTCGAGCCGGGGAGCTGTTTTTT.